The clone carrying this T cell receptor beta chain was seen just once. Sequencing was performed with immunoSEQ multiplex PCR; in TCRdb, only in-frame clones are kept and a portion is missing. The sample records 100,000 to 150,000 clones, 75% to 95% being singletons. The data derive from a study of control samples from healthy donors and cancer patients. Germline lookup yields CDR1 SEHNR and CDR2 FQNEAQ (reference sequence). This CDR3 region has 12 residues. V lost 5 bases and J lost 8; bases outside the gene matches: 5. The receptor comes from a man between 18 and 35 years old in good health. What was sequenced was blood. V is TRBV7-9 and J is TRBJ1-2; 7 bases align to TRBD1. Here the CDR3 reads CASSQTGIGYTF. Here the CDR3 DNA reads TGTGCCAGCAGCCAGACAGGGATCGGCTACACCTTC. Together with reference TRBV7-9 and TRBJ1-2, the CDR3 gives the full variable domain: DTGVSQNPRHKITKRGQNVTFRCDPISEHNRLYWYRQTLGQGPEFLTYFQNEAQLEKSRLLSDRFSAERPKGSFSTLEIQRTEQGDSAMYLCASSQTGIGYTFGSGTRLTVV.